The source of this TCR beta chain is a study of early T cells in non-severe SARS-CoV-2 infection. This clonotype was detected a few times. The CDR3 consists of 14 residues. Germline CDR1 is GTSNPN and CDR2 is SVGIG (reference sequence). The V gene lost 2 bases and the J gene lost 0 bases, with 8 bases spanning the gap. MiXCR, run by TCRdb on the 5' RACE reads, gives a single entry per CDR3 protein. The table has 70,000 or so distinct CDR3 sequences, over 9.5% seen once. The TCR originated in an adult who was a healthcare worker with PCR-confirmed SARS-CoV-2 infection or an uninfected control (not recorded which). The chain carries TRBV30 and TRBJ2-1; D call uncertain. The sample in question was whole blood, obtained at baseline. CDR3 nucleotide sequence: TGTGCCTGGAGTCGAGGCAGCTCCTACAATGAGCAGTTCTTC. Protein product: CAWSRGSSYNEQFF. Together with reference TRBV30 and TRBJ2-1, the CDR3 gives the full variable domain: SQTIHQWPATLVQPVGSPLSLECTVEGTSNPNLYWYRQAAGRGLQLLFYSVGIGQISSEVPQNLSASRPQDRQFILSSKKLLLSDSGFYLCAWSRGSSYNEQFFGPGTRLTVL.